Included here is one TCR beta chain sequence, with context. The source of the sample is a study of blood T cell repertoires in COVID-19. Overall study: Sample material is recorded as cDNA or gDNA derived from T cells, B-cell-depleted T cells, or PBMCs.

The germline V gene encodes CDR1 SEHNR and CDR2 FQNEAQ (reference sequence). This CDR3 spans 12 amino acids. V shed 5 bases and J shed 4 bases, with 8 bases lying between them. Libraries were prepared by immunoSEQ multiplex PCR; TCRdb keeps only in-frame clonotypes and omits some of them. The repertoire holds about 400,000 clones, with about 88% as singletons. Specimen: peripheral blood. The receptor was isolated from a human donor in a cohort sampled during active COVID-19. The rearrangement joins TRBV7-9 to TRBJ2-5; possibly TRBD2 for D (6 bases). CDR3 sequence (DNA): TGTGCCAGCAGCGCGGAGGGAGAGACCCAGTACTTC. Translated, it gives CASSAEGETQYF.